This T cell receptor beta chain appears in the sequencing data of a study of cytomegalovirus exposure and HLA in healthy donors. Study conclusions and caveats: Presence/absence analyses took donor sequencing depth as roughly uniform.

V was cut by 3 bases and J by 6 bases, with 8 bases left in between. CDR3 length: 12 residues. Germline lookup yields CDR1 SNHLY and CDR2 FYNNEI. The PCR was carried out with 60 Vbeta primers and 13 Jbeta primers. Clones were sequenced by immunoSEQ multiplex PCR, and TCRdb holds only the in-frame ones, with some missing. The sample includes under 150,000 clones, roughly four fifths of them seen just once. Comments on this clone: The target antigen is unknown.

The receptor comes from a boy between 10 and 17 years old in good health and CMV-seronegative. V gene TRBV2 combines with J gene TRBJ1-2; D uncertain. What was sequenced was PBMCs. The CDR3 spells CASSEDGNGYTF. Written as DNA, the CDR3 is TGTGCCAGCAGTGAGGACGGGAATGGCTACACCTTC. Looking up the rest from reference TRBV2 and TRBJ1-2 gives the full variable domain: EPEVTQTPSHQVTQMGQEVILRCVPISNHLYFYWYRQILGQKVEFLVSFYNNEISEKSEIFDDQFSVERPDGSNFTLKIRSTKLEDSAMYFCASSEDGNGYTFGSGTRLTVV.